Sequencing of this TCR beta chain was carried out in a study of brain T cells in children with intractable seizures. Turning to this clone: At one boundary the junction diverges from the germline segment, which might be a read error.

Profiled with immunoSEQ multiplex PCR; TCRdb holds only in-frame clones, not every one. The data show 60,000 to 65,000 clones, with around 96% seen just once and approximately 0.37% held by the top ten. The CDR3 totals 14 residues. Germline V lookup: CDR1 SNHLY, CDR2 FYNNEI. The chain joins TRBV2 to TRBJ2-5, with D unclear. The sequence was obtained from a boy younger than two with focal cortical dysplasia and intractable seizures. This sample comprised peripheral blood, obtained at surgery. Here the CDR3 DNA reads TGTGCCAGCCTGAGTCCTCCTTCCCAAGGGACCCAGTACTTC. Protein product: CASLSPPSQGTQYF. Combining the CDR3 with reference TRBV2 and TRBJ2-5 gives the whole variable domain EPEVTQTPSHQVTQMGQEVILRCVPISNHLYFYWYRQILGQKVEFLVSFYNNEISEKSEIFDDQFSVERPDGSNFTLKIRSTKLEDSAMYFCASLSPPSQGTQYFGPGTRLLVL.